This T cell receptor (beta chain) was captured in a study of CD8 T cells in Susac syndrome. RNA amounts of roughly 0.45 to 1 ug underwent reverse transcription with random hexamers. Amplification of TCR beta CDR3 was carried out by immunoSEQ multiplex PCR, which covered 54 Vbeta and 13 Jbeta segments. TCRdb re-called the immunoSEQ multiplex PCR reads through MiXCR, storing one row per CDR3 protein. The table records more than 95,000 distinct CDR3 sequences, around 94% of them present only once. Negative magnetic isolation gave CD8+ and CD4+ cells; FACS enriched CD8+ TEMRA. In germline, CDR1 is ENHRY, CDR2 SYGVKD. Deletions cut 7 bases from V and 2 bases from J, with 18 bases between. The CDR3 totals 15 residues.

V gene TRBV10-3 combines with J gene TRBJ2-7; D assignment may be TRBD1 or TRBD2 (5 bases each). Sequenced input: CD4+ T cells from PBMCs. The receptor comes from a human donor in good health. CDR3 in amino acids: CAIKIGAEPTYEQYF. DNA of the CDR3: TGTGCCATCAAGATCGGGGCGGAACCCACCTACGAGCAGTACTTC.